This T cell receptor (beta chain) derives from a study of shared clonotypes between healthy human individuals. Germline CDR1 reads SEHNR; CDR2 reads FQNEAQ (reference sequence). The CDR3 is 16 residues long. J lost 5 bases, V lost 5 bases, and 10 bases had no gene match. Evenly divided among several immunoSEQ plates was the genomic DNA of each subset. Using immunoSEQ multiplex PCR, the repertoire was profiled, and TCRdb retains in-frame clones only, with some absent. The table lists around 700,000 clones, less than 80% of them singletons, with around 2% in the top ten. Sample: memory CD4+ T cells sorted from blood. The subset was: CD45RA-negative fraction. The TCR was taken from a woman between 25 and 40 years old in good health. The V gene is TRBV7-9, the J gene TRBJ2-7, with 12 nucleotides matching TRBD2. CDR3 coding DNA: TGTGCCAGCAGCCCCCGCCCGACTAGCGGGAGCAACGAGCAGTACTTC. Encoded protein: CASSPRPTSGSNEQYF.